The text below deals with one T cell receptor (beta chain). Its antigen is not known. The sample is drawn from a study of CD8 T cells in ankylosing spondylitis. The study, taken as a whole, reports: The disease-linked clones had a CD8+ phenotype and low blood frequencies. Certain motif variants had earlier been reported in reactive arthritis synovial fluid and blood. Blood of patients with ankylosing spondylitis appeared to be characterized by a TCR beta motif of several highly homologous variants.

Deletions cut 4 bases from V and 0 bases from J, with 15 bases between. Germline lookup yields CDR1 SQVTM and CDR2 ANQGSEA. The CDR3 spans 15 residues. As the method for making TCR beta libraries, quantitative 5'-RACE with molecular barcodes was used. TCRdb re-analysed the 5' RACE reads in MiXCR, keeping a single row per CDR3 protein. The profile covers 670,000 or so distinct CDR3 sequences, with about 20% appearing a single time and under 20% taken by the ten largest. Sequencing used blood, either unsorted or a sorted T cell fraction (not recorded which). The receptor's source is a male donor with ankylosing spondylitis. The gene calls are TRBV29-1 and TRBJ2-5; the D gene is possibly TRBD2 (6 bases). The CDR3 protein is CSVVRGWDYQETQYF. The DNA for the CDR3 is TGCAGCGTTGTGAGGGGTTGGGACTACCAAGAGACCCAGTACTTC.